The text below deals with one T cell receptor (beta chain). The antigen remains unidentified. Isolated per sample were at least 7 million PBMCs. The CDR3 contains 16 residues. Germline trimming cut 4 bases from V and 2 bases from J; bases unmatched to any gene: 6. CDR1 SGHRS and CDR2 YFSETQ come from the germline V gene. This sample was included in a study of blood T cells in healthy people across ages. The authors ran a second PCR of about 7 to 11 cycles using a sample-barcoded 5' primer and a J-beta primer mix. Via MiXCR, TCRdb re-called the 5' RACE reads, giving one row per CDR3 protein. The sample has under 800,000 distinct CDR3 sequences, 20% to 25% seen once. Study-wide findings and caveats: CMV status of donors was not determined, possibly confounding expanded clonotype changes.

The chain is built from TRBV5-1 and TRBJ2-5; 12 bases match TRBD2. The sequence was collected from a man aged 65 to 79 in good health. The sequenced sample was blood. The CDR3 nucleotides are TGCGCCAGCAGCACCAAGACTAGCGGGAGACAAGAGACCCAGTACTTC. This translates into CASSTKTSGRQETQYF. The full variable domain, its missing parts supplied by reference TRBV5-1 and TRBJ2-5, is KAGVTQTPRYLIKTRGQQVTLSCSPISGHRSVSWYQQTPGQGLQFLFEYFSETQRNKGNFPGRFSGRQFSNSRSEMNVSTLELGDSALYLCASSTKTSGRQETQYFGPGTRLLVL.